Listed below are T cell receptor beta chains from one sample, sequenced in a study of a mutant IDH1 vaccine in newly diagnosed glioma. This table comes from immunoSEQ multiplex PCR, and its TCRdb copy is limited to in-frame clones, with some not included. This sample yields tens of thousands of clones, of which around 80% are seen a single time; around 5% belongs to the top ten. Sequenced material: PBMCs, taken from a glioma patient treated with radiotherapy, temozolomide or both. The receptors here all came from a man in his forties with glioma. Some clones in this sample may be carry-over from other donors' samples. Each CDR3 is given with its conserved first and last residue. Fields, in order: CDR3 protein, clone size, J gene, V gene. Clone size is not always given. Where it is, it says once, few, many or a class for expanded clones.

CDR3: CATSRDPQSSGNTIYF
size: -
J: TRBJ1-3
V: TRBV15

CDR3: CASSLAHGDKLFF
size: few
J: TRBJ1-4
V: TRBV7-8

CDR3: CASSLVSGNQPQHF
size: -
J: TRBJ1-5
V: TRBV7-9

CDR3: CASLRGFGELFF
size: once
J: TRBJ2-2
V: TRBV6-5

CDR3: CASSLETAQTFSAFF
size: -
J: TRBJ1-1
V: TRBV7-9

CDR3: CAWSVGQGSQPQHF
size: -
J: TRBJ1-5
V: TRBV30

CDR3: CASSEAGSSYGYTF
size: -
J: TRBJ1-2
V: TRBV6-1

CDR3: CASSLAGPETQYF
size: -
J: TRBJ2-5
V: TRBV5-4

CDR3: CASSLNREATEAFF
size: -
J: TRBJ1-1
V: TRBV19

CDR3: CATSKNRNSGNTIYF
size: -
J: TRBJ1-3
V: TRBV15

CDR3: CASSLETEYGYTF
size: -
J: TRBJ1-2
V: TRBV5-6

CDR3: CASSYLDRNTEAFF
size: -
J: TRBJ1-1
V: TRBV6-5

CDR3: CASSLSQGFYGYTF
size: once
J: TRBJ1-2
V: TRBV7-9

CDR3: CAWRLAGAQETQYF
size: -
J: TRBJ2-5
V: TRBV30

CDR3: CASRSDKPNTEAFF
size: -
J: TRBJ1-1
V: TRBV25-1

CDR3: CASSYSINSGTEAFF
size: -
J: TRBJ1-1
V: TRBV6-5

CDR3: CASSVESGDRVGGYTF
size: -
J: TRBJ1-2
V: TRBV9

CDR3: CSVDRGTDTQYF
size: -
J: TRBJ2-3
V: TRBV29-1

CDR3: CASSQDGSGNTIYF
size: -
J: TRBJ1-3
V: TRBV5-1

CDR3: CASSAGQGARYEQYF
size: -
J: TRBJ2-7
V: TRBV6-4

CDR3: CASSQIPRGETQYF
size: -
J: TRBJ2-5
V: TRBV6-5

CDR3: CASSLVVQPYEQYF
size: -
J: TRBJ2-7
V: TRBV5-1

CDR3: CASSLGRDSYEQYF
size: -
J: TRBJ2-7
V: TRBV13

CDR3: CASSRTGAYEQYF
size: -
J: TRBJ2-7
V: TRBV5-1

CDR3: CASSYGANQPQHF
size: -
J: TRBJ1-5
V: TRBV6-5

CDR3: CASRRDSAGEKLFF
size: -
J: TRBJ1-4
V: TRBV6-6

CDR3: CASSFRGNYGYTF
size: -
J: TRBJ1-2
V: TRBV7-9

CDR3: CASSQDHLEGSFGNQPQHF
size: -
J: TRBJ1-5
V: TRBV4-2

CDR3: CSVGWGRGETQYF
size: -
J: TRBJ2-5
V: TRBV29-1

CDR3: CASSLHADRAEAFF
size: -
J: TRBJ1-1
V: TRBV7-9

CDR3: CASSPQVALATDTQYF
size: -
J: TRBJ2-3
V: TRBV5-1

CDR3: CASSQVWGVGTQYF
size: once
J: TRBJ2-5
V: TRBV4-1

CDR3: CASSTTSSPLHF
size: -
J: TRBJ1-6
V: TRBV9

CDR3: CSVELAGGIYEQYF
size: -
J: TRBJ2-7
V: TRBV29-1

CDR3: CSGTRTDYNEQFF
size: -
J: TRBJ2-1
V: TRBV29-1

CDR3: CASSFGLEGDIQYF
size: -
J: TRBJ2-4
V: TRBV7-8

CDR3: CASSSTDNYGYTF
size: -
J: TRBJ1-2
V: TRBV2

CDR3: CASSQDRVGGELFF
size: -
J: TRBJ1-4
V: TRBV14

CDR3: CASSDGRQQFF
size: -
J: TRBJ2-1
V: TRBV6-1